This TCR beta chain comes out of a study of T-cell reconstitution after alpha-beta-depleted transplantation in children. Findings of the study overall: Elevated TCRbeta diversity at day 60 was traced, in some patients, to surviving recipient T cells and thymic progenitors. T-cell numbers and diversity one year post-transplant derived largely from freshly generated T cells.

To note about this clonotype: Its specificity is not known.

Germline V gene sequence: CDR1 SQVTM, CDR2 ANQGSEA. The CDR3 sequence is 13 residues long. V was clipped by 3 bases and J by 2 bases, with 7 bases between them. Using unique molecular identifiers, the investigators prepared the TCRbeta library. Each CDR3 protein is one row after TCRdb ran MiXCR on the PCR reads. The sample has 700,000 to 950,000 distinct CDR3 sequences, about 16% seen once. The rearrangement uses TRBV29-1 and TRBJ2-2; D is unresolved. The source material was PBMCs, mostly from graft donor cells, sampled 360 days after TCRalphabeta/CD19-depleted stem cell transplant. This TCR came from a male patient younger than 18 who had a stem cell transplant for acute lymphoblastic leukemia, so the T cells may come from the graft donor. The CDR3 loop is CSVEAGNTGELFF. CDR3 nucleotides: TGCAGCGTTGAGGCAGGCAACACCGGGGAGCTGTTTTTT.